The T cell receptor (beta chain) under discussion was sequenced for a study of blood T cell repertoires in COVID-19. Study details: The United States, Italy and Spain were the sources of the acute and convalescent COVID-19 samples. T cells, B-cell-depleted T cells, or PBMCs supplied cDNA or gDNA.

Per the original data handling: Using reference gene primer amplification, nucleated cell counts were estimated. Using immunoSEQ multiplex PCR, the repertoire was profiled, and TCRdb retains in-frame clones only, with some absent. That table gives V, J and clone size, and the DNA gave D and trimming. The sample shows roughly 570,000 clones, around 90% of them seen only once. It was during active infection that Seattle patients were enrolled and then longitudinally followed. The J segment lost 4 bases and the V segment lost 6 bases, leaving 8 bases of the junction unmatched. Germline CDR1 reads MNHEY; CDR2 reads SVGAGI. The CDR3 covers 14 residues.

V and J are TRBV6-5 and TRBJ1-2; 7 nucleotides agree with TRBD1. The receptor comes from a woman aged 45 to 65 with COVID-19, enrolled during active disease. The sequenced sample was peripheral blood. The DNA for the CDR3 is TGTGCCAGCAGGCGTACAGGGGACGGCTATGGCTACACCTTC. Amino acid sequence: CASRRTGDGYGYTF.